These 31 T cell receptor beta chains originate from one sample sequenced in a study of T-cell reconstitution after alpha-beta-depleted transplantation in children. For TCRbeta, the library was prepared with unique molecular identifiers. TCRdb independently ran MiXCR on the PCR reads; one entry per CDR3 protein. The data contain around 300,000 distinct CDR3 sequences, 6% to 10% of them singletons. These TCRs are of unknown antigen specificity. General study results and limits: By one year post-transplant, T-cell counts and diversity largely arose from T cells that were newly produced.

Sequences were derived from peripheral blood, sampled 360 days after TCRalphabeta/CD19-depleted stem cell transplant. The receptor set was obtained from a female patient aged 2 to 10 who had a stem cell transplant for Fanconi anemia, so the T cells may come from the graft donor.

This clonotype was picked up many times. The chain uses TRBV7-2 and TRBJ2-1; D gene uncertain. The CDR3 has 14 residues. Trimming pared 4 bases from V and 5 bases from J, leaving 12 bases between. Germline CDR1 reads SGHTA; CDR2 reads FQGNSA. CDR3 coding DNA: TGTGCCAGCAGCTCATACTCTACGAACAATGAGCAGTTCTTC. Translating it yields CASSSYSTNNEQFF.

This clonotype was seen a handful of times. V and J are TRBV11-2 and TRBJ1-4; a possible D gene is TRBD1 (6 bases). The CDR3 covers 15 residues. Germline V gene lookup returns CDR1 SGHAT and CDR2 FQNNGV. The V gene lost 0 bases and the J gene lost 5 bases, with 10 bases spanning the gap. CDR3 loop: CASSLDRGGNEKLFF. The DNA for the CDR3 is TGTGCCAGCAGCTTAGATCGAGGGGGGAATGAAAAACTGTTTTTT.

Comment on this clonotype: Just one base apart from a much larger clone, this may be a read error. This chain uses TRBV4-2 with TRBJ2-5; D is ambiguous. This CDR3 comprises 15 residues. V was pared by 0 bases and J by 4 bases, with 12 bases between. Germline values: CDR1 LGHNA, CDR2 YNFKEQ. CDR3 protein: CASSQEVARRETQYF. The CDR3 bases are TGTGCCAGCAGCCAAGAAGTAGCTAGACGAGAGACCCAGTACTTC.

This clonotype has a count of ten or more. The gene calls are TRBV30 and TRBJ2-7; 7 bases are a match to TRBD2. The V gene end was trimmed by 5 bases and the J gene end by 0 bases; junction bases not matched to a gene: 7. CDR1 is GTSNPN, CDR2 SVGIG, per germline (reference sequence). The CDR3 is made up of 14 amino acids. CDR3 in DNA: TGTGCCTGGTTAAAGGGACTACCCTCCTACGAGCAGTACTTC. It yields the protein CAWLKGLPSYEQYF.

This clonotype has a count of ten or more. The chain couples TRBV20-1 to TRBJ2-7; perhaps TRBD1 as D (6 bases). Germline V CDR1 and CDR2: DFQATT, SNEGSKA (reference sequence). This CDR3 spans 15 amino acids. Trimming took off 1 base at V and 2 bases at J, with 15 bases between the two ends. CDR3 in DNA: TGCAGTGCTAGAGTCGCAGGACAGAGCACCTACGAGCAGTACTTC. Translation gives CSARVAGQSTYEQYF.

This clonotype has at least ten counts. This chain uses TRBV6-5 with TRBJ2-2; possible D gene TRBD2, 6 bases. Germline CDR1 reads MNHEY; CDR2 reads SVGAGI. The CDR3 spans 19 residues. V shed 1 base and J shed 2 bases, with 20 bases lying between them. CDR3 sequence (DNA): TGTGCCAGCAGTTACTTGATCGGGACTTTAGGACTTAACACCGGGGAGCTGTTTTTT. Amino acid sequence: CASSYLIGTLGLNTGELFF.

Turning to this clonotype: A junction boundary mismatches the germline segment, possibly from a read error. V and J are TRBV6-2 or TRBV6-3 and TRBJ2-3; perhaps TRBD2 as D (5 bases). The CDR3 is made up of 17 amino acids. CDR1 is MNHEY and CDR2 is SVGEGT in the germline V gene. The CDR3 here is CASSYSTPAASTDTQYF. CDR3 nucleotides: TGTGCCAGCAGTTACTCCACCCCCGCGGCTAGCACGGATACGCAGTATTTT.

This clonotype was observed many times. The chain has TRBV4-3 and TRBJ2-3; no definite D call. Germline CDR1 LGHNA, CDR2 YSLEER. V gave up 2 bases and J gave up 2 bases, with 17 bases separating them. The CDR3 runs 17 residues. This CDR3 reads CASSQSPGGIFTDTQYF. The DNA for the CDR3 is TGCGCCAGCAGCCAATCTCCCGGTGGGATTTTCACAGATACGCAGTATTTT.

This clonotype has a count of ten or more. The chain couples TRBV12-3 or TRBV12-4 to TRBJ1-5, with D unclear. Between the trimmed V and J ends, which lost 3 bases and 1 base, there was a span of 7 bases. The CDR3 contains 14 residues. The CDR3 loop reads CASSFPESNQPQHF. CDR3 nucleotides: TGTGCCAGCAGTTTCCCCGAGAGCAATCAGCCCCAGCATTTT.

The V gene is TRBV20-1, the J gene TRBJ2-7, with a possible D match to TRBD2 (6 bases). The CDR3 has 15 amino acids. The V gene lost 5 bases and the J gene lost 2 bases, with 19 bases spanning the gap. Germline V gene lookup returns CDR1 DFQATT and CDR2 SNEGSKA (reference sequence). CDR3 coding DNA: TGCAGTGCTCGCGGCTCGGGGGTGCCTACCTACGAGCAGTACTTC. Translating it yields CSARGSGVPTYEQYF.

This clonotype was recorded at least ten times. The chain is built from TRBV20-1 and TRBJ1-4, with unresolved D. This CDR3 is 12 amino acids long. The V and J ends lost 6 bases and 13 bases respectively, with 18 bases between them. Germline CDR1 is DFQATT and CDR2 is SNEGSKA (reference sequence). The CDR3: CSALLDGVSLFF. DNA of the CDR3: TGCAGTGCCCTGCTAGACGGCGTATCACTGTTTTTT.

This clonotype was seen a handful of times. The chain carries TRBV5-6 and TRBJ2-7; 11 bases line up with TRBD1. There are 12 residues in the CDR3. CDR1 and CDR2 from the germline V gene are SGHDT and YYEEEE. The V and J ends lost 0 bases and 13 bases, in that order; junction bases with no gene match: 3. The CDR3 is CASSLVGTGGYV. The CDR3 bases are TGTGCCAGCAGCTTGGTGGGGACAGGGGGATACGTC.

This clonotype showed up just a few times. The rearrangement links TRBV10-3 to TRBJ1-1; D might be TRBD1 (5 bases). Germline V gene sequence: CDR1 ENHRY, CDR2 SYGVKD. With 4 bases removed from V and 3 bases from J, the gap between germline ends came to 12 bases. This CDR3 is 14 amino acids long. The CDR3 nucleotides are TGTGCCATCAGTGGGCTCGGGGGGTACACTGAAGCTTTCTTT. Its protein product is CAISGLGGYTEAFF.

The chain combines TRBV20-1 with TRBJ2-1; 13 bases fit TRBD2. Looked up from germline, CDR1 is DFQATT and CDR2 is SNEGSKA (reference sequence). This CDR3 is built from 17 residues. V was clipped by 0 bases and J by 3 bases; unmatched bases: 5. For the CDR3, the DNA is TGCAGTGCTAGAGAGACGGGACTAGCGGGATACTACAATGAGCAGTTCTTC. Protein sequence: CSARETGLAGYYNEQFF.

The V call is TRBV18, the J call TRBJ1-1; TRBD1 might be the D (6 bases). The CDR3 extends over 14 amino acids. The germline V gene has CDR1 KGHSH and CDR2 LQKENI. V was shortened by 5 bases and J by 6 bases, with 16 bases between the two germline ends. CDR3 region: CASSGVRSGAEAFF. The CDR3 bases are TGTGCCAGCTCAGGAGTAAGATCAGGGGCTGAAGCTTTCTTT.

This clonotype occurred many times. The chain employs TRBV7-2 and TRBJ2-1; D assignment may be TRBD1 or TRBD2 (6 bases each). V was trimmed by 6 bases and J by 4 bases, leaving 13 bases between them. The CDR3 runs to 14 residues. CDR1 is SGHTA, CDR2 FQGNSA, per germline. CDR3 protein: CASSLVGGYNEQFF. The CDR3 nucleotides read TGTGCCAGCAGTTTGGTAGGGGGGTACAATGAGCAGTTCTTC. The variable domain in full, completed from reference TRBV7-2 and TRBJ2-1, reads GAGVSQSPSNKVTEKGKDVELRCDPISGHTALYWYRQSLGQGLEFLIYFQGNSAPDKSGLPSDRFSAERTGGSVSTLTIQRTQQEDSAVYLCASSLVGGYNEQFFGPGTRLTVL.

This clonotype occurred many times. This chain connects TRBV6-1 to TRBJ2-2; a weak D match, TRBD1 (6 bases). V gave up 8 bases and J gave up 5 bases, with 12 bases separating them. Per the germline V gene, CDR1 is MNHNS and CDR2 is SASEGT. The CDR3 is 13 residues long. CDR3 region: CASEGHRTGELFF. CDR3 sequence (DNA): TGTGCCAGCGAGGGACATAGAACCGGGGAGCTGTTTTTT.

The V gene is TRBV2, the J gene TRBJ1-4; 8 nucleotides align to TRBD1. The germline V gene encodes CDR1 SNHLY and CDR2 FYNNEI. The CDR3 runs to 14 residues. The junction had 7 bases not matched to a gene; V was cut back by 5 bases and J by 8 bases. The DNA of the CDR3 is TGTGCCAGCAGTCGACAGGGGATTGGGGAAAAACTGTTTTTT. This gives the protein CASSRQGIGEKLFF. The complete variable domain, with remaining parts taken from reference TRBV2 and TRBJ1-4, reads EPEVTQTPSHQVTQMGQEVILRCVPISNHLYFYWYRQILGQKVEFLVSFYNNEISEKSEIFDDQFSVERPDGSNFTLKIRSTKLEDSAMYFCASSRQGIGEKLFFGSGTQLSVL.

In this sample, this clonotype turned up many times. The J gene is TRBJ2-3, the V gene TRBV27; 8 bases agree with TRBD2. J was trimmed by 2 bases and V by 2 bases; bases with no gene match: 6. The germline V gene encodes CDR1 MNHEY and CDR2 SMNVEV (reference sequence). CDR3 length equals 16 residues. The CDR3 here is CASSLRLAPTTDTQYF. As DNA, the CDR3 is TGTGCCAGCAGTTTACGACTAGCGCCGACCACAGATACGCAGTATTTT.

The sample holds many counts of this clonotype. This sequence joins TRBV4-2 and TRBJ1-4; tentatively, D is TRBD1 (5 bases). The V end was cut by 0 bases, the J end by 0 bases, with 11 bases between. The CDR3 totals 17 residues. The germline gives CDR1 LGHNA, CDR2 YNFKEQ. For the CDR3, the DNA is TGTGCCAGCAGCCAAGATTCAGGGCCCGCAACTAATGAAAAACTGTTTTTT. Its protein is CASSQDSGPATNEKLFF.

This clonotype was counted at least ten times. This chain uses TRBV15 with TRBJ2-7; D is possibly TRBD1 (6 bases). The CDR3 has 14 residues. Germline lookup yields CDR1 LNHNV and CDR2 YYDKDF (reference sequence). Deletions cut 3 bases from V and 1 base from J, with 10 bases between. In nucleotides, the CDR3 is TGTGCCACCAGCAGCAGGGGAAAGTCCTACGAGCAGTACTTC. Amino acids: CATSSRGKSYEQYF.

This clonotype was seen at least ten times. The gene calls are TRBV3-1 and TRBJ2-1, with 10 bases aligning to TRBD2. Unmatched junction bases numbered 6, after V lost 7 bases and J lost 12 bases. CDR3 size: 12 residues. Germline values: CDR1 LGHDT, CDR2 YNNKEL (reference sequence). CDR3 protein: CASTLAGAGQFF. The CDR3, as DNA: TGTGCCAGCACCCTAGCGGGAGCGGGGCAGTTCTTC.

V is TRBV11-1 and J is TRBJ2-7; the match to TRBD1 covers 8 bases. Germline trimming cut 3 bases from V and 2 bases from J; bases unmatched to any gene: 15. Germline V gives CDR1 SGHAT, CDR2 FQDESV (reference sequence). The CDR3 runs to 18 residues. CDR3 in DNA: TGTGCCAGCAGCTTTCCTGATGGCCCAGGGGGCTTTCCCTACGAGCAGTACTTC. Encoded protein: CASSFPDGPGGFPYEQYF.

J is TRBJ2-5 and V is TRBV3-1; 9 nucleotides match TRBD2. The V gene's germline CDR1 is LGHDT and CDR2 YNNKEL (reference sequence). There are 15 residues in the CDR3. With 11 bases clipped from V and 5 bases from J, the junction kept 15 bases outside the gene matches. The CDR3, as DNA: TGTGCCTCCTGCCCAAATAGCGGGAGCAGGGAGACCCAGTACTTC. As protein: CASCPNSGSRETQYF.

This clonotype was seen many times. The gene calls are TRBV25-1 and TRBJ1-3, with D tentatively TRBD1 (5 bases). V dropped 6 bases and J dropped 4 bases, with 7 bases sitting between them. Germline lookup yields CDR1 MGHDK and CDR2 SYGVNS. The CDR3 runs 12 residues. CDR3 amino acids: CASRTAGNTIYF. The CDR3 DNA reads TGTGCCAGCAGGACAGCCGGAAACACCATATATTTT.

This clonotype was seen many times. V gene TRBV24-1 combines with J gene TRBJ2-1; 13 bases agree with TRBD2. Trimming took 4 bases from V and 7 from J; bases not matched to a gene: 3. Per the germline V gene, CDR1 is KGHDR and CDR2 is SFDVKD. The CDR3 contains 15 residues. The CDR3 nucleotides read TGTGCCACCAGTGACTGGACTAGCGGGAGAAATGAGCAGTTCTTC. This translates into CATSDWTSGRNEQFF.

This clonotype has ten or more counts. The J gene is TRBJ2-4, the V gene TRBV12-3 or TRBV12-4, with 9 bases that match TRBD2. The CDR3 covers 19 residues. V gave up 0 bases and J gave up 6 bases; unmatched junction bases: 15. CDR3 residues: CASSLALGVGGGVGNIQYF. The CDR3 DNA reads TGTGCCAGCAGTTTAGCGCTAGGCGTCGGCGGGGGGGTCGGAAACATTCAGTACTTC.

The rearrangement uses TRBV9 and TRBJ2-5; D unclear. CDR1 and CDR2 (germline): SGDLS, YYNGEE. The CDR3 sequence is 13 residues long. V lost 0 bases and J lost 4, with 7 bases in between. DNA for the CDR3: TGTGCCAGCAGCGTAGGGTGGAGAGAGACCCAGTACTTC. Translating gives CASSVGWRETQYF.

In this sample, this clonotype turned up a few times. The rearrangement uses TRBV3-1 and TRBJ2-3; weak D call: TRBD2 (5 bases). Germline CDR1 is LGHDT and CDR2 is YNNKEL (reference sequence). CDR3 length: 22 amino acids. V was clipped by 0 bases and J by 0 bases, with 28 bases between them. The CDR3 sequence is CASSQEALAGSNEDRSTDTQYF. In nucleotides, the CDR3 is TGTGCCAGCAGCCAAGAGGCTCTAGCCGGTTCTAACGAGGACCGTAGCACAGATACGCAGTATTTT.

Many counts were recorded for this clonotype. The V gene is TRBV18, the J gene TRBJ2-7; TRBD1 matches 8 bases. J was trimmed by 5 bases and V by 6 bases; bases with no gene match: 9. Germline V gene sequence: CDR1 KGHSH, CDR2 LQKENI. The CDR3 has 14 amino acids. In DNA, the CDR3 is TGTGCCAGCTCGCTCGTCGGACAGGGCCACGAGCAGTACTTC. Protein product: CASSLVGQGHEQYF.

This clonotype occurred many times. The V gene is TRBV7-7, the J gene TRBJ2-1; 7 nucleotides agree with TRBD1. Per germline, CDR1 SSHAT and CDR2 FNYEAQ (reference sequence). This CDR3 is 13 amino acids long. V dropped 3 bases and J dropped 8; count of bases not matched to a gene: 4. This chain's CDR3 is CASSFDRADEQFF. The CDR3 DNA follows: TGTGCCAGCAGCTTTGACAGGGCGGATGAGCAGTTCTTC. The complete variable domain, with remaining parts taken from reference TRBV7-7 and TRBJ2-1, reads GAGVSQSPRYKVTKRGQDVTLRCDPISSHATLYWYQQALGQGPEFLTYFNYEAQPDKSGLPSDRFSAERPEGSISTLTIQRTEQRDSAMYRCASSFDRADEQFFGPGTRLTVL.